This T cell receptor beta chain was sequenced for a study of blood T cell repertoires in COVID-19. For the study at large: From the United States, Italy and Spain came samples of acute and convalescent COVID-19. PBMCs, B-cell-depleted T cells, or T cells were the source of the cDNA or gDNA that made up the material.

As processed by the authors: Amplified reference gene primers provided the basis for estimating nucleated cell counts. TCRdb's copy holds only in-frame clones and misses some; the assay was immunoSEQ multiplex PCR. V and J calls plus clone size are reproduced from that table; the DNA served to infer D and trimming. The table records over 200,000 clones, 75% to 90% of them present only once. V gave up 3 bases and J gave up 2 bases; unmatched junction bases: 5. CDR1 and CDR2 from the germline V gene are SGDLS and YYNGEE. This CDR3 spans 15 amino acids. The Seattle patients, enrolled during active infection, were followed longitudinally.

The source of this sequence is a man under 40 with COVID-19, enrolled during active disease. The sequencing input was peripheral blood. The chain uses TRBV9 and TRBJ2-1; 7 bases line up with TRBD2. For the CDR3, the DNA is TGTGCCAGCAGCGCTACTAGCGCCGCCTACAATGAGCAGTTCTTC. Protein product: CASSATSAAYNEQFF. Combining the CDR3 with reference TRBV9 and TRBJ2-1 gives the whole variable domain DSGVTQTPKHLITATGQRVTLRCSPRSGDLSVYWYQQSLDQGLQFLIQYYNGEERAKGNILERFSAQQFPDLHSELNLSSLELGDSALYFCASSATSAAYNEQFFGPGTRLTVL.